These 30 T cell receptor beta chains were all obtained from the same sample, sequenced in a study of shared clonotypes between healthy human individuals. Profiled with immunoSEQ multiplex PCR; TCRdb holds only in-frame clones, not every one. The repertoire holds 850,000 to 1,100,000 clones, with around 77% as singletons. The sequencing sample was made of memory CD4+ T cells from PBMCs. The sample's subset: CD45RA-negative fraction. These receptor sequences come from a man between 18 and 35 years old in good health. Some clones in this sample may be carry-over from other donors' samples.

The rearrangement uses TRBV27 and TRBJ1-5; TRBD1 matches 9 bases. This CDR3 contains 15 residues. V lost 6 bases to trimming and J lost 3 bases; unmatched junction nucleotides: 6. Germline CDR1 MNHEY, CDR2 SMNVEV (reference sequence). The CDR3, as DNA: TGTGCCAGCAGCCGCCGGGACAGGGTCAATCAGCCCCAGCATTTT. Translated: CASSRRDRVNQPQHF.

Details on this clone: A far larger clone is a single base away, which makes a read error likely. At the DNA level, this CDR3 is encoded by other sequences in the same sample as well. This chain joins TRBV30 and TRBJ2-5; the D call may be TRBD1 or TRBD2 (5 bases each). The J call may be mistaken, given a closer DNA end match to TRBJ2-7. The length of the CDR3 is 13 residues. CDR1 and CDR2 from the germline V gene are GTSNPN and SVGIG (reference sequence). Here the CDR3 DNA reads TGCGCCTGGAGTGTACTGGGGGACTACGAGCAGTACTTC. Translation gives CAWSVLGDYEQYF.

The chain employs TRBV10-2 and TRBJ1-2; D perhaps matches TRBD1 (6 bases). Trimming left V 4 bases short and J 4 bases short, with 16 bases between. Germline lookup yields CDR1 WSHSY and CDR2 SAAADI. This CDR3 spans 15 amino acids. Written as DNA, the CDR3 is TGCGCCAGCAGTGTATCAGGGGCGCTTGGCTATGGCTACACCTTC. Protein: CASSVSGALGYGYTF.

CDR3 sequence reads: CASSLTGLAYNEQFF. In DNA, the CDR3 is TGTGCCAGCAGCTTAACGGGACTAGCCTACAATGAGCAGTTCTTC. The rearrangement uses TRBV7-3 and TRBJ2-1; 8 bases are shared with TRBD2. CDR1 is SGHTA, CDR2 FQGTGA, per germline. The CDR3 has 15 residues. J lost 2 bases, V lost 0 bases, and 0 bases had no gene match.

The table lists this clone with a few counts. The sample has other DNA sequences that encode this CDR3 too. The rearrangement uses TRBV19 and TRBJ1-5; D remains ambiguous. CDR1 and CDR2 from the germline V gene are LNHDA and SQIVND (reference sequence). V was trimmed by 6 bases and J by 5 bases, leaving 11 bases between them. This CDR3 contains 13 residues. The CDR3 DNA follows: TGTGCCAGTAGCATAAGGCCGGATCAGCCCCAGCATTTT. This codes for CASSIRPDQPQHF.

This clone showed up many times. The same CDR3 is also encoded by other DNA sequences in this sample. The CDR3 sequence is CSTGQAEGGEAFF. In DNA form, the CDR3 reads TGCAGCACCGGACAGGCGGAAGGTGGTGAAGCTTTCTTT. The chain joins TRBV29-1 to TRBJ1-1; 7 bases map to TRBD1. The CDR3 contains 13 residues. From germline, CDR1 is SQVTM and CDR2 ANQGSEA. Trimming at V came to 8 bases and at J to 7 bases, leaving 13 bases not matched to a gene.

V is TRBV2 and J is TRBJ2-5; a possible D gene is TRBD2 (6 bases). Per germline, CDR1 SNHLY and CDR2 FYNNEI. This CDR3 has 16 amino acids. V was clipped by 7 bases and J by 1 base, with 19 bases between them. CDR3 region: CASTVTPLSGQETQYF. Here the CDR3 DNA reads TGTGCCAGCACGGTTACCCCTCTTAGCGGCCAAGAGACCCAGTACTTC.

The genes are TRBV11-3 and TRBJ2-7; the D is unclear. Germline CDR1 is SGHNT and CDR2 is YENEEA. V lost 0 bases and J 3 bases, leaving 6 bases between the germline ends. CDR3 length: 13 amino acids. The CDR3 region has the DNA TGTGCCAGCAGCTTAGATTACAGCTACGAGCAGTACTTC. Encoded protein: CASSLDYSYEQYF.

The chain links TRBV5-1 to TRBJ2-5; D is possibly TRBD1 (5 bases). Looked up from germline, CDR1 is SGHRS and CDR2 is YFSETQ. The CDR3 loop spans 14 amino acids. V lost 5 bases and J 1 base, leaving 12 bases between the germline ends. The CDR3 loop is CASRPGPFQETQYF. CDR3 in DNA: TGCGCCAGCAGGCCAGGGCCCTTCCAAGAGACCCAGTACTTC. The variable domain in full, with the rest retrieved from reference TRBV5-1 and TRBJ2-5, is KAGVTQTPRYLIKTRGQQVTLSCSPISGHRSVSWYQQTPGQGLQFLFEYFSETQRNKGNFPGRFSGRQFSNSRSEMNVSTLELGDSALYLCASRPGPFQETQYFGPGTRLLVL.

This clone appeared a single time. The genes are TRBV6-1 and TRBJ1-5; 8 nucleotides match TRBD1. The junction had 6 bases not matched to a gene; V was cut back by 6 bases and J by 5 bases. From germline, CDR1 is MNHNS and CDR2 SASEGT. The CDR3 is made up of 14 amino acids. The CDR3 loop reads CASRGQGRHQPQHF. In DNA, the CDR3 is TGTGCCAGCAGAGGACAGGGTAGACATCAGCCCCAGCATTTT.

This chain connects TRBV25-1 to TRBJ1-4; D call uncertain. The CDR3 contains 13 residues. From germline, CDR1 is MGHDK and CDR2 SYGVNS. Deletions cut 5 bases from V and 5 bases from J, with 9 bases between. The CDR3 nucleotides read TGTGCCAGCAGTCGGGGTAGAAATGAAAAACTGTTTTTT. Its protein product is CASSRGRNEKLFF.

The chain carries TRBV28 and TRBJ2-3; possible D gene TRBD2, 6 bases. Looked up from germline, CDR1 is MDHEN and CDR2 is SYDVKM. The CDR3 has 15 residues. V dropped 8 bases and J dropped 1 base, with 16 bases sitting between them. CDR3 sequence: CASGGGGYGTDTQYF. DNA for the CDR3: TGTGCCAGCGGGGGAGGCGGCTACGGCACAGATACGCAGTATTTT.

There are a few counts of this clone. J is TRBJ1-5 and V is TRBV27, with D unclear. This CDR3 is 12 amino acids long. With 4 bases removed from V and 6 bases from J, the gap between germline ends came to 7 bases. Germline V CDR1 and CDR2: MNHEY, SMNVEV (reference sequence). In nucleotides, the CDR3 is TGTGCCAGCAGTTCTTTGGGTCAGCCCCAGCATTTT. It encodes CASSSLGQPQHF.

This chain connects TRBV29-1 to TRBJ2-1; 7 bases agree with TRBD2. The germline CDR1 and CDR2 sequences are SQVTM and ANQGSEA. The CDR3 has 15 amino acids. With 7 bases clipped from V and 0 bases from J, the junction kept 9 bases outside the gene matches. In DNA form, the CDR3 reads TGCAGCGGCCTCGGTGGGAGGGGCTCCTACAATGAGCAGTTCTTC. Translated: CSGLGGRGSYNEQFF.

In regard to this clone: At the DNA level, this CDR3 is encoded by other sequences in the same sample as well. The chain joins TRBV7-3 to TRBJ2-5; D unclear. Trimming left V 5 bases short and J 4 bases short, with 11 bases between. Germline lookup yields CDR1 SGHTA and CDR2 FQGTGA. CDR3 length equals 13 residues. The DNA for the CDR3 is TGTGCCAGCAGCCCCGGTGGCAGAGAGACCCAGTACTTC. It is translated as CASSPGGRETQYF.

The rearrangement uses TRBV6-1 and TRBJ1-5; D perhaps matches TRBD1 (5 bases). CDR1 and CDR2 from the germline V gene are MNHNS and SASEGT. The CDR3 contains 14 residues. V gave up 7 bases and J gave up 9 bases, with 19 bases separating them. Here the CDR3 reads CASTQAPDGGPQHF. CDR3 coding DNA: TGTGCCAGCACTCAGGCCCCTGACGGGGGGCCCCAGCATTTT.

Only a few counts were recorded for this clone. The CDR3 is CASSLTGDKPYTGELFF. The DNA of the CDR3 is TGTGCCAGCAGCTTAACTGGTGACAAACCGTACACCGGGGAGCTGTTTTTT. This chain uses TRBV7-3 with TRBJ2-2; D is ambiguous. The CDR3 is 17 residues long. V shed 0 bases and J shed 3 bases, with 14 bases lying between them. Germline V gives CDR1 SGHTA, CDR2 FQGTGA.

The chain links TRBV10-3 to TRBJ2-1, with 16 positions matching TRBD2. The CDR3 length is 16 residues. The V segment lost 4 bases and the J segment 7 bases; nucleotides outside the gene matches: 4. The germline gives CDR1 ENHRY, CDR2 SYGVKD. The CDR3 reads CAISGGLAGGPNEQFF. The CDR3 bases are TGTGCCATCAGTGGGGGACTAGCGGGAGGGCCGAATGAGCAGTTCTTC.

The chain joins TRBV18 to TRBJ2-3; 10 nucleotides align to TRBD2. With 4 bases clipped from V and 2 bases from J, the junction kept 3 bases outside the gene matches. The germline gives CDR1 KGHSH, CDR2 LQKENI. The CDR3 sequence is 15 residues long. CDR3 loop: CASSHGLADTDTQYF. CDR3 sequence (DNA): TGTGCCAGCTCACACGGACTAGCGGACACAGATACGCAGTATTTT.

The rearrangement uses TRBV30 and TRBJ2-7; D remains unclear. The CDR3 has 14 residues. Deletions cut 2 bases from V and 1 base from J, with 12 bases between. Germline V gene sequence: CDR1 GTSNPN, CDR2 SVGIG (reference sequence). The CDR3 loop reads CAWSKRRISYEQYF. The CDR3 bases are TGTGCCTGGAGTAAGAGACGGATATCCTACGAGCAGTACTTC.

This clone was recorded a few times. The chain recombines TRBV5-1 with TRBJ2-7; 7 nucleotides line up with TRBD2. V trimming: 3 bases; J trimming: 3 bases; junction bases outside the gene matches: 12. Germline values: CDR1 SGHRS, CDR2 YFSETQ. The CDR3 contains 16 residues. The CDR3 DNA is TGCGCCAGCAGCTCCTCATCGGGGGGAGCTTACTACGAGCAGTACTTC. Translating it yields CASSSSSGGAYYEQYF.

The chain joins TRBV7-3 to TRBJ2-1, with D unresolved. Germline-derived CDR1 and CDR2 are SGHTA and FQGTGA. The CDR3 contains 13 residues. Trimming left V 4 bases short and J 4 bases short, with 8 bases between. The CDR3 region is CASSSNSYNEQFF. The CDR3 DNA is TGTGCCAGCAGCTCCAACAGTTACAATGAGCAGTTCTTC.

This sequence joins TRBV28 and TRBJ2-7, with D uncertain. V lost 5 bases, J lost 3 bases, and 8 bases lay in between. The CDR3 has 12 residues. The germline gives CDR1 MDHEN, CDR2 SYDVKM. The CDR3 nucleotides read TGTGCCAGCAGTGGGCTGAACTACGAGCAGTACTTC. This translates into CASSGLNYEQYF.

This rearrangement joins TRBV4-1 to TRBJ1-2; 7 positions agree with TRBD1. CDR3 size: 15 residues. After removal of 3 bases from V and 4 bases from J, the junction contained 8 bases not matched to a gene. Germline V gene lookup returns CDR1 MGHRA and CDR2 YSYEKL. CDR3 sequence reads: CASSQLGAGGYGYTF. The CDR3 nucleotides read TGCGCCAGCAGCCAGCTAGGGGCAGGGGGCTATGGCTACACCTTC.

The chain joins TRBV28 to TRBJ2-7, with 10 bases identical to TRBD2. Germline V CDR1 and CDR2: MDHEN, SYDVKM. The CDR3 length is 16 residues. V gave up 3 bases and J gave up 5 bases; unmatched junction bases: 10. CDR3 DNA: TGTGCCAGCAGTTTTATGCCCCTAGCGGGAGCCGACGAGCAGTACTTC. Its protein product is CASSFMPLAGADEQYF. The full variable domain, rest sourced from reference TRBV28 and TRBJ2-7, is DVKVTQSSRYLVKRTGEKVFLECVQDMDHENMFWYRQDPGLGLRLIYFSYDVKMKEKGDIPEGYSVSREKKERFSLILESASTNQTSMYLCASSFMPLAGADEQYFGPGTRLTVT.

J is TRBJ1-1 and V is TRBV6-1; weak D call: TRBD1 (5 bases). The length of the CDR3 is 14 residues. V was trimmed by 3 bases and J by 1 base, leaving 9 bases between them. Looked up from germline, CDR1 is MNHNS and CDR2 is SASEGT. CDR3: CASSDRQQNTEAFF. The CDR3 bases are TGTGCCAGCAGTGATAGACAGCAGAACACTGAAGCTTTCTTT.

This rearrangement joins TRBV29-1 to TRBJ2-2, with TRBD2 as a possible D gene (5 bases). Per the germline V gene, CDR1 is SQVTM and CDR2 is ANQGSEA. The CDR3 loop spans 12 amino acids. V lost 4 bases to trimming and J lost 4 bases, with 7 bases between them. CDR3 nucleotide sequence: TGCAGCGTTGCGAGCGGCACCGGGGAGCTGTTTTTT. It codes for CSVASGTGELFF.

This chain joins TRBV10-1 and TRBJ2-7; 13 nucleotides line up with TRBD2. The length of the CDR3 is 14 residues. The germline CDR1 and CDR2 sequences are WNHNN and SYGVQD (reference sequence). V was clipped by 8 bases and J by 1 base; unmatched bases: 2. The CDR3 sequence: CASAGLAGSYEQYF. The CDR3 DNA is TGCGCCAGCGCGGGACTAGCGGGGTCCTACGAGCAGTACTTC.

As DNA, the CDR3 is TGCGCCAGCAGCCAAGAGGGACTAGCGGGAATAAATGAGCAGTTCTTC. It yields the protein CASSQEGLAGINEQFF. V is TRBV4-3 and J is TRBJ2-1; 13 bases fit TRBD2. The CDR3 contains 16 residues. Germline V gene sequence: CDR1 LGHNA, CDR2 YSLEER. Losses at the gene ends were 0 bases for V and 7 bases for J; bases not matched to a gene: 3.

The chain is built from TRBV28 and TRBJ1-4; the D gene is possibly TRBD1 (6 bases). The germline V gene encodes CDR1 MDHEN and CDR2 SYDVKM. V was cut by 5 bases and J by 0 bases, with 22 bases left in between. The CDR3 extends over 19 amino acids. CDR3 sequence: CASSNDRRSYKPTNEKLFF. The CDR3 bases are TGTGCCAGCAGTAATGACAGGAGATCATACAAACCAACTAATGAAAAACTGTTTTTT.